This T cell receptor beta chain was sequenced in a study of blood T cell repertoires in COVID-19. About the research overall: Spain, Italy and the United States supplied samples that represented acute and convalescent COVID-19. The analysed material was cDNA or gDNA that came from T cells, B-cell-depleted T cells, or PBMCs.

As originally analysed: Cell counts per sample came from amplifying reference gene primers. Profiled with immunoSEQ multiplex PCR; TCRdb holds only in-frame clones, not every one. V and J calls and clone size are copied from that table; D and trimming were computed from the DNA. The profile shows about 92,000 clones, 85% of them singletons. Trimming removed 6 bases from V and 6 bases from J, with 5 bases in between. The length of the CDR3 is 11 residues. This clonotype was sampled from a man older than 75 with acute or convalescent COVID-19. The sample comprised peripheral blood. This chain links TRBV12-3 or TRBV12-4 with TRBJ1-4; D remains unclear. CDR3 nucleotides: TGTGCCAGCAGGGCATATGAAAAACTGTTTTTT. It translates to CASRAYEKLFF.